This TCR beta chain was documented in a study of blood T cell repertoires in COVID-19. For the study at large: Samples representing acute and convalescent COVID-19 were sourced from the United States, Italy and Spain.

The CDR3 loop spans 16 amino acids. The germline V and J ends were trimmed by 5 bases and 3 bases, with 18 bases remaining between them. Germline values: CDR1 MDHEN, CDR2 SYDVKM. Per the original methods: Amplification with reference gene primers provided the estimates of nucleated cell counts. Repertoires were generated with immunoSEQ multiplex PCR, while TCRdb's copy carries only in-frame clones and drops some. The DNA was the basis for D and trimming; V, J and clone size are from that table. The sample lists just over 200,000 clones; 65% to 90% were seen once. Sequenced material: peripheral blood. This sequence originates from a man older than 75 with acute or convalescent COVID-19. The rearrangement links TRBV28 to TRBJ2-3; D not resolved. CDR3 nucleotides: TGTGCCAGCAGTCCCCGAGAGCTCCCTGGTACAGATACGCAGTATTTT. Protein: CASSPRELPGTDTQYF.